The 24 T cell receptor beta chains below all came from one sample that was sequenced in a study of T cells in Graves' hyperthyroidism and ophthalmopathy. Amplification of TCR beta CDR3 regions was performed using RNA transcripts as template. During a first-round RT-PCR of the TCR CDR3, the HTBI primer set was used. TCRdb re-derived calls from the multiplex PCR reads in MiXCR, one entry per CDR3 protein. The sample consists of about 58,000 distinct CDR3 sequences, around 48% of them appearing once. Sequenced sample: blood. Receptor source: a woman aged 30 to 39 with Graves' ophthalmopathy.

Many counts were recorded for this clonotype. The chain is built from TRBV6-5 and TRBJ2-2; 8 bases are shared with TRBD1. The CDR3 is 13 amino acids. Germline values: CDR1 MNHEY, CDR2 SVGAGI. V shed 7 bases, J shed 4 bases, and the junction held 2 bases outside the gene matches. The CDR3 here is CASNGQGTGELFF. CDR3 bases: TGTGCCAGCAATGGACAGGGCACCGGGGAGCTGTTTTTT.

This clonotype was counted at least ten times. The rearrangement uses TRBV14 and TRBJ2-1; D might be TRBD1 or TRBD2, each matching 5 bases. Germline loops: CDR1 SGHDN, CDR2 FVKESK. Trimming stripped 1 base from V and 2 bases from J, with 15 bases between. There are 17 residues in the CDR3. CDR3 amino acids: CASSQGYGAGTYNEQFF. The CDR3 DNA reads TGTGCCAGCAGCCAAGGATACGGGGCAGGAACCTACAATGAGCAGTTCTTC. Based on the CDR3 plus reference TRBV14 and TRBJ2-1, the full variable domain is EAGVTQFPSHSVIEKGQTVTLRCDPISGHDNLYWYRRVMGKEIKFLLHFVKESKQDESGMPNNRFLAERTGGTYSTLKVQPAELEDSGVYFCASSQGYGAGTYNEQFFGPGTRLTVL.

The V call is TRBV10-3, the J call TRBJ2-5, with 12 positions matching TRBD2. CDR3 size: 17 residues. Losses at the gene ends were 0 bases for V and 1 base for J; bases not matched to a gene: 3. CDR1 ENHRY and CDR2 SYGVKD come from the germline V gene. The CDR3 nucleotides read TGTGCCATCAGTGAGTCTTCTAGCGGGGGGGCCCAAGAGACCCAGTACTTC. Its protein is CAISESSSGGAQETQYF.

This clonotype was found many times. The V and J genes are TRBV4-1 and TRBJ2-7, with D uncertain. Germline-derived CDR1 and CDR2 are MGHRA and YSYEKL. The V gene lost 1 base and the J gene lost 2 bases, with 9 bases spanning the gap. This CDR3 comprises 14 residues. CDR3 protein: CASSQVSDAYEQYF. Here the CDR3 DNA reads TGCGCCAGCAGCCAAGTTTCGGATGCCTACGAGCAGTACTTC.

This clonotype was counted only a few times. This rearrangement joins TRBV27 to TRBJ2-7; possible D gene TRBD2, 6 bases. The CDR3 length is 14 residues. Looked up from germline, CDR1 is MNHEY and CDR2 is SMNVEV (reference sequence). Trimming removed 6 bases from V and 2 bases from J, with 14 bases in between. CDR3 residues: CASRLAIHAYEQYF. Here the CDR3 DNA reads TGTGCCAGCAGACTAGCAATCCATGCCTACGAGCAGTACTTC.

Ten or more counts support this clonotype. J is TRBJ1-6 and V is TRBV11-2; 10 bases fit TRBD1. J gave up 8 bases and V 1 base, and 14 bases lay outside the gene matches. This CDR3 region has 19 residues. The V gene's germline CDR1 is SGHAT and CDR2 FQNNGV. The CDR3 DNA reads TGTGCCAGCAGCTTAGTACCCGTGGTTCGGGACAGGGGACATTCACCCCTCCACTTT. Translation gives CASSLVPVVRDRGHSPLHF.

This clonotype appeared many times. The chain has TRBV6-1 and TRBJ1-5, with D uncertain. Germline V gene lookup returns CDR1 MNHNS and CDR2 SASEGT. The V and J ends lost 2 bases and 3 bases respectively, with 5 bases between them. The CDR3 extends over 13 amino acids. The CDR3 DNA reads as TGTGCCAGCAGTGAAACCCTCAATCAGCCCCAGCATTTT. Its protein is CASSETLNQPQHF.

The CDR3 is CASSPVGTSNEQFF. Here the CDR3 DNA reads TGTGCCAGCAGCCCCGTCGGGACTAGCAATGAGCAGTTCTTC. The chain has TRBV3-1 and TRBJ2-1, with 8 positions matching TRBD2. The V gene's germline CDR1 is LGHDT and CDR2 YNNKEL (reference sequence). The trim removed 4 bases at V and 6 bases at J, leaving 5 bases unmatched. This CDR3 has 14 amino acids.

This clonotype is medium-sized within its sample. This chain uses TRBV15 with TRBJ2-1; the D is unclear. Trimming removed 0 bases from V and 5 bases from J, with 5 bases in between. The length of the CDR3 is 13 residues. CDR1 is LNHNV and CDR2 is YYDKDF in the germline V gene (reference sequence). The CDR3 DNA follows: TGTGCCACCAGCAGAGATAAGGACAATGAGCAGTTCTTC. It specifies CATSRDKDNEQFF.

As to this clonotype: Likely a read error: the CDR3 ends without its conserved phenylalanine or tryptophan. The DNA is left out, because the CDR3 cannot be placed on it with certainty; the CDR3 is given as TCRdb lists it. The chain uses TRBV20-1 and TRBJ2-5; the D segment call TRBD1 is taken from the table without a DNA check. CDR1 is DFQATT, CDR2 SNEGSKA, per germline (reference sequence). The CDR3 is 12 residues long, ends included. CDR3 sequence: CSARATGGTSNT.

This clonotype was seen many times. The rearrangement joins TRBV20-1 to TRBJ2-7, with TRBD2 matching over 7 bases. Germline values: CDR1 DFQATT, CDR2 SNEGSKA (reference sequence). CDR3 size: 13 residues. The CDR3 spells CSTPRRENYEQYF. For the CDR3, the DNA is TGCAGCACTCCAAGGCGGGAGAACTACGAGCAGTACTTC.

At least ten counts were recorded for this clonotype. The chain links TRBV28 to TRBJ1-2; the D is unclear. Trimming cost V 7 bases and J 3 bases, with 12 bases left between them. The CDR3 runs 13 residues. Germline assignment: CDR1 MDHEN and CDR2 SYDVKM. CDR3 sequence (DNA): TGTGCCAGCACCGTGGGCCAGGACTATGGCTACACCTTC. It yields the protein CASTVGQDYGYTF.

This clonotype showed up many times. The rearrangement uses TRBV28 and TRBJ2-3, with 10 bases that match TRBD1. CDR3 length equals 16 residues. Trimming took 5 bases from V and 1 from J; bases not matched to a gene: 6. CDR1 is MDHEN and CDR2 is SYDVKM in the germline V gene. The CDR3 coding sequence is TGTGCCAGCAGTATAACCGGGACAGGGGGCACAGATACGCAGTATTTT. This gives the protein CASSITGTGGTDTQYF.

This clonotype is judged medium-sized (0.01 to 0.1%). V gene TRBV24-1 combines with J gene TRBJ2-3; TRBD1 might be the D (5 bases). CDR3 length: 17 residues. V lost 3 bases and J lost 0, with 15 bases in between. Germline V gene data show CDR1 as KGHDR and CDR2 as SFDVKD. CDR3 sequence (DNA): TGTGCCACCAGTGATACCCGGCAGGGCATTAGCACAGATACGCAGTATTTT. As protein: CATSDTRQGISTDTQYF.

This clonotype appeared many times. V and J are TRBV5-5 and TRBJ1-1; D is unclear. The V gene lost 1 base and the J gene lost 1 base, with 8 bases spanning the gap. CDR1 SGHKS and CDR2 YYEKEE come from the germline V gene (reference sequence). CDR3 length: 14 amino acids. CDR3 loop: CASSLSIANTEAFF. CDR3 in DNA: TGTGCCAGCAGCTTGTCCATCGCGAACACTGAAGCTTTCTTT.

The J gene is TRBJ1-1, the V gene TRBV30, with a weak D call TRBD1 (5 bases). Trimming stripped 2 bases from V and 4 bases from J, with 14 bases between. Germline CDR1 GTSNPN, CDR2 SVGIG (reference sequence). CDR3 length: 14 residues. Written as DNA, the CDR3 is TGTGCCTGGAGTAGCGCTTTGGGGGGCACTGAAGCTTTCTTT. Translated: CAWSSALGGTEAFF. The variable domain in full, with the rest retrieved from reference TRBV30 and TRBJ1-1, is SQTIHQWPATLVQPVGSPLSLECTVEGTSNPNLYWYRQAAGRGLQLLFYSVGIGQISSEVPQNLSASRPQDRQFILSSKKLLLSDSGFYLCAWSSALGGTEAFFGQGTRLTVV.

With respect to this clonotype: Given a much more abundant clone one base away, this may be a read error. The rearrangement links TRBV6-1 to TRBJ1-3; D is perhaps TRBD1 (6 bases). V was clipped by 7 bases and J by 6 bases, with 19 bases between them. CDR1 and CDR2 from the germline V gene are MNHNS and SASEGT. The CDR3 has 15 residues. As DNA, the CDR3 is TGTGCCAGCATTTATCCCCAGGGGCATTTAAACACCATATATTTT. Protein: CASIYPQGHLNTIYF.

This clonotype occurred many times. A much larger clone differs from this one at a single base, so this may be a read error. V is TRBV29-1 and J is TRBJ2-7, with 7 bases fitting TRBD2. Germline V CDR1 and CDR2: SQVTM, ANQGSEA. The ends lost 7 bases at V and 7 bases at J; junction bases unmatched: 19. The CDR3 has 15 amino acids. CDR3 region: CSASLGGSGVGEQYF. CDR3 DNA: TGCAGCGCATCGTTAGGCGGGAGCGGGGTAGGGGAGCAGTACTTC.

In the case of this clonotype: Lacking the conserved final phenylalanine or tryptophan, this CDR3 likely reflects a read error. Because the CDR3's place on the DNA is in doubt, the DNA is left out and the CDR3 is given as listed by TCRdb. The rearrangement joins TRBV12-3 or TRBV12-4 to TRBJ2-6. 8 amino acids form the CDR3, both terminal residues included. The CDR3 is CASSPSTR.

Many counts were recorded for this clonotype. V and J are TRBV5-1 and TRBJ2-5; D is possibly TRBD1 (5 bases). Germline assignment: CDR1 SGHRS and CDR2 YFSETQ. The CDR3 covers 14 residues. Trimming stripped 1 base from V and 1 base from J, with 8 bases between. CDR3 sequence reads: CASSLTGPQETQYF. The CDR3 region has the DNA TGCGCCAGCAGCTTGACAGGTCCCCAAGAGACCCAGTACTTC.

This chain connects TRBV15 to TRBJ2-2, with 10 bases fitting TRBD1. Trimming cost V 3 bases and J 5 bases; bases outside gene matches: 9. This CDR3 spans 17 amino acids. CDR1 and CDR2 from the germline V gene are LNHNV and YYDKDF (reference sequence). CDR3 region: CATSSHSGTGVTGELFF. CDR3 DNA sequence: TGTGCCACCAGCAGCCATAGCGGGACAGGGGTTACCGGGGAGCTGTTTTTT.

The rearrangement links TRBV6-5 to TRBJ2-7; unclear D gene. CDR1 MNHEY and CDR2 SVGAGI come from the germline V gene. This CDR3 comprises 14 residues. The ends were cut back, 6 bases at V and 6 bases at J, with 18 bases in the middle. In nucleotides, the CDR3 is TGTGCCAGCAGCCTGTCGGTTACGACTTTCGAGCAGTACTTC. Translating it yields CASSLSVTTFEQYF.

The J gene is TRBJ2-3, the V gene TRBV24-1, with 7 bases matching TRBD1. The germline V gene encodes CDR1 KGHDR and CDR2 SFDVKD. The CDR3 contains 17 residues. V gave up 0 bases and J gave up 4 bases; unmatched junction bases: 9. The CDR3 DNA reads as TGTGCCACCAGTGATTTGAGGCAGGGGGTAAAGGCAGATACGCAGTATTTT. This encodes CATSDLRQGVKADTQYF.

The V call is TRBV19, the J call TRBJ2-3; the match to TRBD1 covers 9 bases. This CDR3 is 14 amino acids long. V was clipped by 3 bases and J by 11 bases; unmatched bases: 9. CDR1 and CDR2 (germline): LNHDA, SQIVND (reference sequence). The CDR3 region has the DNA TGTGCCAGTAGTATGCGTGGGACAGGGCATGAGCAGTATTTT. Its translation is CASSMRGTGHEQYF.